This entry lists 15 T cell receptor beta chains sequenced from one sample in a study of blood T cells in healthy people across ages. Together with a sample-barcoded 5' primer, a J-beta primer mix was included in a second PCR lasting about 7 to 12 cycles. One entry per CDR3 protein results from TCRdb running MiXCR on the 5' RACE reads. Here the sample spans approximately 1,000,000 distinct CDR3 sequences, 35% to 50% being singletons. The sequenced sample consisted of blood. Receptors were obtained from a woman in her sixties in good health.

The chain joins TRBV21-1 to TRBJ2-1; TRBD2, the table's D call, was not compared with the DNA. TRBV21-1 is a pseudogene. The CDR3 contains 15 residues. The CDR3 is CASRFGRESRNEQFF. CDR3 DNA sequence: TGTGCCAGCCGATTCGGGAGGGAATCTAGAAATGAGCAGTTCTTC.

The rearrangement links TRBV6-1 to TRBJ2-5, with a possible D match to TRBD1 (5 bases). This CDR3 has 12 residues. Trimming shortened V by 7 bases and J by 5 bases, and 11 bases separated the two germline ends. Germline values: CDR1 MNHNS, CDR2 SASEGT. The CDR3 sequence is CASNYWGETQYF. As DNA, the CDR3 is TGTGCCAGCAACTACTGGGGCGAGACCCAGTACTTC.

This clonotype was seen a single time. The genes are TRBV4-2 and TRBJ2-5; TRBD1 matches 10 bases. Germline V CDR1 and CDR2: LGHNA, YNFKEQ. The CDR3 contains 17 residues. V lost 0 bases and J lost 11; bases outside the gene matches: 15. The CDR3 region has the DNA TGTGCCAGCAGCCAAGACCCTGACAGGGGGCTTAGGAATGAGCAGTACTTC. Encoded protein: CASSQDPDRGLRNEQYF.

This clonotype turned up a few times. This chain uses TRBV7-9 with TRBJ2-7, with 7 bases that match TRBD1. Germline CDR1 is SEHNR and CDR2 is FQNEAQ (reference sequence). V shed 2 bases, J shed 4 bases, and the junction held 2 bases outside the gene matches. This CDR3 spans 13 amino acids. In DNA, the CDR3 is TGTGCCAGCAGCTTACAGGGGGAATACGAGCAGTACTTC. Residues: CASSLQGEYEQYF.

The genes are TRBV20-1 and TRBJ1-4; TRBD1 aligns across 9 bases. This CDR3 spans 13 amino acids. The germline V gene has CDR1 DFQATT and CDR2 SNEGSKA (reference sequence). J gave up 8 bases and V 4 bases, and 5 bases lay outside the gene matches. Here the CDR3 DNA reads TGCAGTGCTAACAGGGGGCTGAGCGAAAAACTGTTTTTT. Protein: CSANRGLSEKLFF.

This chain connects TRBV5-6 to TRBJ2-7; D possibly corresponds to TRBD1 (6 bases). The DNA matches TRBJ2-5 better at its end, which makes the J call doubtful. Germline CDR1 SGHDT, CDR2 YYEEEE. The CDR3 sequence is 15 residues long. CDR3 residues: CASSLISYREETQYF. CDR3 in DNA: TGTGCCAGCAGCTTAATCTCGTACAGGGAGGAGACCCAGTACTTC.

Regarding this clonotype: A much larger clone is a single base away; this may be a read error. The CDR3 DNA reads TGTGCCAGCGGTCCAACAGGGGCTCAGGAGACCCAGTACTTC. Residues: CASGPTGAQETQYF. V is TRBV12-3 or TRBV12-4 and J is TRBJ2-5; 7 nucleotides match TRBD1. Germline trimming cut 8 bases from V and 5 bases from J; bases unmatched to any gene: 11. The CDR3 has 14 residues.

This clonotype appeared a few times. The CDR3 bases are TGTGCCAGCAGCTTAGAAGTCTGGGGATCCTACGAGCAGTACTTC. It specifies CASSLEVWGSYEQYF. The chain combines TRBV7-9 with TRBJ2-7; D is unresolved. CDR1 is SEHNR and CDR2 is FQNEAQ in the germline V gene (reference sequence). The V end was cut by 1 base, the J end by 1 base, with 11 bases between. This CDR3 contains 15 residues.

Ten or more counts support this clonotype. V and J are TRBV12-3 or TRBV12-4 and TRBJ1-4, with D possibly matching TRBD1 (6 bases). Between the trimmed V and J ends, which lost 6 bases and 6 bases, there was a span of 14 bases. The CDR3 is made up of 14 amino acids. The DNA of the CDR3 is TGTGCCAGCAGGCCACAGGGACGGGATGAAAAACTGTTTTTT. The encoded protein is CASRPQGRDEKLFF.

The rearrangement uses TRBV10-3 and TRBJ1-4; D is perhaps TRBD1 (6 bases). The CDR3 runs to 15 residues. Trimming stripped 0 bases from V and 5 bases from J, with 10 bases between. Germline values: CDR1 ENHRY, CDR2 SYGVKD. CDR3 DNA: TGTGCCATCAGTGAGTCAGGGACACCAAATGAAAAACTGTTTTTT. It encodes CAISESGTPNEKLFF.

The chain carries TRBV9 and TRBJ2-7; 7 nucleotides align to TRBD1. The CDR3 length is 14 residues. The V gene end was trimmed by 0 bases and the J gene end by 5 bases; junction bases not matched to a gene: 5. Germline V lookup: CDR1 SGDLS, CDR2 YYNGEE. CDR3 bases: TGTGCCAGCAGCGTAGCTTTTAGGGGGCACGAGCAGTACTTC. Encoded protein: CASSVAFRGHEQYF.

V is TRBV5-8 and J is TRBJ2-4, with TRBD2 identical over 11 bases. The CDR3 is 18 amino acids. Germline CDR1 and CDR2: SGHTS and YDEGEE. After removal of 1 base from V and 0 bases from J, the junction contained 6 bases not matched to a gene. The CDR3 spells CASSLPGLAGGAKNIQYF. The CDR3 bases are TGTGCCAGCAGCTTGCCCGGGCTAGCGGGAGGAGCCAAAAACATTCAGTACTTC.

This clonotype was recorded once. The V call is TRBV24-1, the J call TRBJ2-2, with TRBD1 matching 7 bases. CDR3 length: 16 residues. Germline trimming cut 4 bases from V and 2 bases from J; bases unmatched to any gene: 6. Germline V gene lookup returns CDR1 KGHDR and CDR2 SFDVKD. The CDR3 spells CATSDWDSPNTGELFF. In DNA form, the CDR3 reads TGTGCCACCAGTGACTGGGACAGCCCAAACACCGGGGAGCTGTTTTTT.

This clonotype was detected a few times. The rearrangement uses TRBV10-3 and TRBJ2-7, with D possibly called TRBD1 or TRBD2 (5 bases each). This CDR3 has 18 residues. Germline CDR1 is ENHRY and CDR2 is SYGVKD. V gave up 8 bases and J gave up 0 bases, with 26 bases separating them. The CDR3 DNA sequence: TGTGCCATCGGGACCTCCGCCCCGTGGGGTCCTTACTCCTACGAGCAGTACTTC. As protein: CAIGTSAPWGPYSYEQYF.

The chain is built from TRBV20-1 and TRBJ1-2, with TRBD1 identical over 8 bases. Trimming took 3 bases from V and 5 from J; bases not matched to a gene: 8. The CDR3 loop spans 14 amino acids. CDR1 DFQATT and CDR2 SNEGSKA come from the germline V gene (reference sequence). The CDR3 DNA is TGCAGTGCTAGTCGGACAGGGACGGAATATGGCTACACCTTC. It is translated as CSASRTGTEYGYTF.